The sequence of this T cell receptor (beta chain) was determined in a study of blood T cell repertoires in COVID-19. Study-level background: Acute and convalescent COVID-19 specimens originated in the United States, Italy and Spain. Nucleic acid was either cDNA or gDNA, and it came from T cells, B-cell-depleted T cells, or PBMCs.

Germline loops: CDR1 ENHRY, CDR2 SYGVKD. This CDR3 has 12 residues. The V end lost 10 bases, the J end lost 4 bases, and 13 bases lay between the germline ends. In the source study's methods: Scientists estimated how many nucleated cells there were by amplifying reference gene primers. Measured with immunoSEQ multiplex PCR; TCRdb has only the in-frame clones, and not every one. The V and J calls and the clone size are those of that table, but D and trimming were determined from the DNA. The sample includes 200,000 to 250,000 clones, approximately 86% of them seen just once. The origin of this receptor is a man aged 18 to 30 with active or convalescent COVID-19. Material: peripheral blood. This chain joins TRBV10-3 and TRBJ1-1; possibly TRBD1 for D (6 bases). The CDR3 spells CATTQGPTEAFF. In DNA, the CDR3 is TGTGCCACAACCCAGGGGCCCACTGAAGCTTTCTTT.